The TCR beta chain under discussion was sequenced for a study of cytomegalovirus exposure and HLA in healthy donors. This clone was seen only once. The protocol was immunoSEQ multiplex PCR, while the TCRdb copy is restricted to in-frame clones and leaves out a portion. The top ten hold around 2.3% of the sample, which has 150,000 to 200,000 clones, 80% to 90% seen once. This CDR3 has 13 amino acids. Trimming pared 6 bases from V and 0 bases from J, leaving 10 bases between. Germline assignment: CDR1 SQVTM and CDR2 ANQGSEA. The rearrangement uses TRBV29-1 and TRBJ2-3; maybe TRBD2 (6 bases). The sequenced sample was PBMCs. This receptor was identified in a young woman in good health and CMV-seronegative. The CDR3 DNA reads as TGCAGCGTACCTAGCGTTAGCACAGATACGCAGTATTTT. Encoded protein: CSVPSVSTDTQYF.